The clone carrying this T cell receptor beta chain was detected a few times. Its specificity is not known. Germline loops: CDR1 SGHRS, CDR2 YFSETQ. This CDR3 region has 14 residues. V lost 0 bases and J 5 bases, leaving 11 bases between the germline ends. The sample is drawn from a study of T-cell reconstitution after alpha-beta-depleted transplantation in children. Molecular barcoding with unique molecular identifiers was used for the TCRbeta library. Via MiXCR, TCRdb re-called the PCR reads, giving one row per CDR3 protein. The sample carries more than 300,000 distinct CDR3 sequences, roughly 16% recorded once. Points from the study as a whole: Reportedly, roughly two months post-transplant, alpha-beta T cells arose from several hundred expanded graft clones. By one year post-transplant, T-cell counts and diversity largely arose from T cells that were newly produced. Where some patients showed high TCRbeta diversity at day 60, it came from recipient T cells and thymic progenitors that had survived.

The sequence was obtained from a male patient between 2 and 15 years old who had a stem cell transplant for acute lymphoblastic leukemia, so the T cells may come from the graft donor. This chain uses TRBV5-1 with TRBJ2-5; D possibly corresponds to TRBD2 (6 bases). The input for sequencing was PBMCs, mostly from graft donor cells, taken 360 days after TCRalphabeta/CD19-depleted stem cell transplant. CDR3 region: CASSLGRVRETQYF. The CDR3 DNA sequence: TGCGCCAGCAGCTTGGGGAGGGTCCGGGAGACCCAGTACTTC.